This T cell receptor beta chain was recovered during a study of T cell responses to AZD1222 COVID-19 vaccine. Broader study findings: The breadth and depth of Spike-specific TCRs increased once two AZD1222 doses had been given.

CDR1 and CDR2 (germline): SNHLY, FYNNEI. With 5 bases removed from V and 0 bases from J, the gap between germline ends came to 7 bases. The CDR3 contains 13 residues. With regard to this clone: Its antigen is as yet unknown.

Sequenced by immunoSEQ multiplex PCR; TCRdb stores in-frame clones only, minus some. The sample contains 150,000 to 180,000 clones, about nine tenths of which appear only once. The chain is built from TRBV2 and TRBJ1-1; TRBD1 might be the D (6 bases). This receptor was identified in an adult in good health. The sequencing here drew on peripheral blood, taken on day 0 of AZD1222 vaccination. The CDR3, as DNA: TGTGCCAGCAGTTCAGGGGTGAACACTGAAGCTTTCTTT. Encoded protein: CASSSGVNTEAFF.